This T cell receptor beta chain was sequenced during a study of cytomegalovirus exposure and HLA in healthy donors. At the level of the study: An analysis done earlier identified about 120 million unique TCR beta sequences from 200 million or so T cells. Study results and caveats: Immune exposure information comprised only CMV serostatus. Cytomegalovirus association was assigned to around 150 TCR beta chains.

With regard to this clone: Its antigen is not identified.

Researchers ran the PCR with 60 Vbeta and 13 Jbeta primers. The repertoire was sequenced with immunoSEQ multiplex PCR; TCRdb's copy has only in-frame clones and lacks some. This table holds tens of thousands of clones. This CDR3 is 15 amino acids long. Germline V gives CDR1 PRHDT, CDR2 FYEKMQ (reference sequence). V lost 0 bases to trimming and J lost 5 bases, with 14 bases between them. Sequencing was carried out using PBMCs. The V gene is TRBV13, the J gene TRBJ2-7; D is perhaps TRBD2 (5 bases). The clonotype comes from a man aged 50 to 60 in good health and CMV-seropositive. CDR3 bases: TGTGCCAGCAGCTTAGGCCGGGCTAGCTTCCACGAGCAGTACTTC. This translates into CASSLGRASFHEQYF.